Below, 11 T cell receptor beta chains from the same sample are listed, as sequenced in a study of cytomegalovirus exposure and HLA in healthy donors. A multiplex PCR was run with 60 Vbeta primers and 13 Jbeta primers. Assay used: immunoSEQ multiplex PCR; TCRdb lists only in-frame clones, some missing. This sample has 30,000 to 45,000 clones, with more than 80% found just once. Sequences were obtained from PBMCs. These receptors originate from a woman between 35 and 50 years old in good health and CMV-seronegative.

This clone came up a few times. V gene TRBV7-9 combines with J gene TRBJ2-1; 14 bases agree with TRBD2. The V segment lost 5 bases and the J segment 7 bases; nucleotides outside the gene matches: 10. Germline CDR1 reads SEHNR; CDR2 reads FQNEAQ (reference sequence). The CDR3 is made up of 17 amino acids. CDR3 DNA sequence: TGTGCCAGCAGCCCTGGGCGACTAGCGGGGGGGCGGAATGAGCAGTTCTTC. Its protein product is CASSPGRLAGGRNEQFF. Based on the CDR3 plus reference TRBV7-9 and TRBJ2-1, the full variable domain is DTGVSQNPRHKITKRGQNVTFRCDPISEHNRLYWYRQTLGQGPEFLTYFQNEAQLEKSRLLSDRFSAERPKGSFSTLEIQRTEQGDSAMYLCASSPGRLAGGRNEQFFGPGTRLTVL.

This sequence joins TRBV27 and TRBJ2-7; a possible D gene is TRBD2 (6 bases). Trimming took off 5 bases at V and 1 base at J, with 15 bases between the two ends. The CDR3 covers 15 residues. CDR1 is MNHEY and CDR2 is SMNVEV in the germline V gene (reference sequence). CDR3 nucleotide sequence: TGTGCCAGCAGTCCCATAGCGGTCCCTTCCTACGAGCAGTACTTC. Protein: CASSPIAVPSYEQYF.

The J gene is TRBJ1-4, the V gene TRBV19; TRBD1 matches 7 bases. CDR3 length: 14 residues. The germline gives CDR1 LNHDA, CDR2 SQIVND (reference sequence). V shed 3 bases and J 8 bases; nucleotides not matched to a gene: 6. The CDR3 DNA follows: TGTGCCAGTAGTATCGTGGGACAGTCGGAAAAACTGTTTTTT. It specifies CASSIVGQSEKLFF.

The chain links TRBV5-4 to TRBJ2-5; 10 bases are shared with TRBD2. CDR1 SGHNT and CDR2 YYREEE come from the germline V gene (reference sequence). CDR3 length: 14 amino acids. V was clipped by 4 bases and J by 4 bases; unmatched bases: 4. The CDR3 is CASSGAGGLETQYF. CDR3 nucleotide sequence: TGTGCCAGCAGCGGAGCGGGGGGGCTAGAGACCCAGTACTTC.

The chain combines TRBV2 with TRBJ2-7; D call uncertain. Germline CDR1 reads SNHLY; CDR2 reads FYNNEI. The CDR3 contains 11 residues. The germline V and J ends were trimmed by 5 bases and 2 bases, with 4 bases remaining between them. The CDR3 bases are TGTGCCAGCAGTCAAACCTACGAGCAGTACTTC. Translating it yields CASSQTYEQYF.

This chain links TRBV11-3 with TRBJ2-4; 9 bases agree with TRBD1. V was clipped by 5 bases and J by 6 bases; unmatched bases: 8. The CDR3 is made up of 15 amino acids. The germline V gene encodes CDR1 SGHNT and CDR2 YENEEA. The CDR3 sequence: CASSSGRQGGNIQYF. The CDR3 bases are TGTGCCAGCAGCAGTGGGAGACAGGGGGGAAACATTCAGTACTTC.

The CDR3 loop is CASKGGPAGELFF. For the CDR3, the DNA is TGCGCCAGCAAAGGGGGCCCGGCCGGGGAGCTGTTTTTT. This chain joins TRBV10-2 and TRBJ2-2; 7 bases are a match to TRBD1. The length of the CDR3 is 13 residues. Unmatched junction bases numbered 5, after V lost 7 bases and J lost 6 bases. Germline values: CDR1 WSHSY, CDR2 SAAADI.

The chain joins TRBV6-5 to TRBJ2-7, with D tentatively TRBD2 (5 bases). In germline, CDR1 is MNHEY, CDR2 SVGAGI. V was shortened by 6 bases and J by 4 bases, with 7 bases between the two germline ends. The CDR3 has 11 amino acids. DNA of the CDR3: TGTGCCAGCAGCAGAGGGTACGAGCAGTACTTC. Its protein product is CASSRGYEQYF.

CDR3: CASSLGRTTEAFF. The DNA for the CDR3 is TGTGCCAGCAGCTTGGGGAGAACCACTGAAGCTTTCTTT. The chain recombines TRBV5-4 with TRBJ1-1; no reliable D call. The CDR3 loop spans 13 amino acids. V was trimmed by 0 bases and J by 4 bases, leaving 7 bases between them. Germline CDR1 is SGHNT and CDR2 is YYREEE (reference sequence).

The chain links TRBV4-1 to TRBJ1-2, with a weak D call TRBD1 (5 bases). In germline, CDR1 is MGHRA, CDR2 YSYEKL. The CDR3 totals 14 residues. V was clipped by 1 base and J by 8 bases, with 14 bases between them. Here the CDR3 DNA reads TGCGCCAGCAGCCAAGTCCTGGACATTCAAGGCTACACCTTC. Translating gives CASSQVLDIQGYTF.

The chain has TRBV7-9 and TRBJ2-2, with 10 positions matching TRBD2. The length of the CDR3 is 16 residues. Germline CDR1 and CDR2: SEHNR and FQNEAQ (reference sequence). V dropped 3 bases and J dropped 3; count of bases not matched to a gene: 4. CDR3 sequence: CASSLLAGVDTGELFF. DNA of the CDR3: TGTGCCAGCAGCTTGCTAGCGGGGGTCGACACCGGGGAGCTGTTTTTT.